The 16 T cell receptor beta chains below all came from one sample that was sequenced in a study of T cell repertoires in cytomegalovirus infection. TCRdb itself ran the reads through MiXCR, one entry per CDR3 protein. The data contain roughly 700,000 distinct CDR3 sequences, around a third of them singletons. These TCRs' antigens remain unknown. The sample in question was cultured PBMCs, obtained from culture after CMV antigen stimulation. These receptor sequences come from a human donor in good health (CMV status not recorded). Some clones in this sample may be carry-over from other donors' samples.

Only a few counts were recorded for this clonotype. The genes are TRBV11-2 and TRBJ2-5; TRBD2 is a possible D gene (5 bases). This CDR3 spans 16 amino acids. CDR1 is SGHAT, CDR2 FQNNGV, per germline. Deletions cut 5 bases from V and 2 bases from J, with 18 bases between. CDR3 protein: CASSPIRDSSQETQYF. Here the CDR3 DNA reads TGTGCCAGCAGCCCAATCCGGGATAGCAGTCAAGAGACCCAGTACTTC.

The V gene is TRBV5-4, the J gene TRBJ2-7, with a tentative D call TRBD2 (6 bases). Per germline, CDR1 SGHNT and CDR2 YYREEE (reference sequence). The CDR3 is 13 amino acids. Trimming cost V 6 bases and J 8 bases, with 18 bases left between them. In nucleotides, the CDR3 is TGTGCCAGCACGGGAGCCCCTATGGGAAAGCAGTACTTC. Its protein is CASTGAPMGKQYF.

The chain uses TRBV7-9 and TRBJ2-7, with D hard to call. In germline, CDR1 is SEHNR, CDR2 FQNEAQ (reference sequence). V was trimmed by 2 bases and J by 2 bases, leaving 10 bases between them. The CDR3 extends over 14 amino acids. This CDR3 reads CASSLNGQTYEQYF. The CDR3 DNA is TGTGCCAGCAGCTTAAACGGGCAGACCTACGAGCAGTACTTC.

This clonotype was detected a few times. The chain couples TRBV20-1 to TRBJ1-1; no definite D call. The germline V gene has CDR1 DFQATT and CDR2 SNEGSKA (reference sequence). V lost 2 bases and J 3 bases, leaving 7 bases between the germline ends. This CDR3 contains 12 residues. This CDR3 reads CSARRGDTEAFF. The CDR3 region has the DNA TGCAGTGCTAGACGTGGCGACACTGAAGCTTTCTTT.

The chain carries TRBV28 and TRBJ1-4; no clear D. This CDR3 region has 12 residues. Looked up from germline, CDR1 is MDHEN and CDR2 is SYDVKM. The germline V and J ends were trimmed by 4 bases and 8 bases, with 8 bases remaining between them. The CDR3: CASSSPLEKLFF. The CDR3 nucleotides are TGTGCCAGCAGTTCCCCACTAGAAAAACTGTTTTTT.

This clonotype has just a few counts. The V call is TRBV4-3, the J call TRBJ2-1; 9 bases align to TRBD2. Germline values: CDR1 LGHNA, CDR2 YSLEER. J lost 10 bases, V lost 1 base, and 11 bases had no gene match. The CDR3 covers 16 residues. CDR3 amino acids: CASSQGVAGGVWEQFF. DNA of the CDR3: TGCGCCAGCAGCCAAGGTGTTGCGGGAGGGGTTTGGGAGCAGTTCTTC.

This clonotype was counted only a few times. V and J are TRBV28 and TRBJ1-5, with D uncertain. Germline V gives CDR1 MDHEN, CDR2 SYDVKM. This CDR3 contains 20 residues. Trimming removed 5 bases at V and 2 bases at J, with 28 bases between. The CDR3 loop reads CASSTNPWPGGAFGNQPQHF. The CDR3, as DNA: TGTGCCAGCAGTACTAACCCTTGGCCGGGAGGCGCGTTCGGCAATCAGCCCCAGCATTTT.

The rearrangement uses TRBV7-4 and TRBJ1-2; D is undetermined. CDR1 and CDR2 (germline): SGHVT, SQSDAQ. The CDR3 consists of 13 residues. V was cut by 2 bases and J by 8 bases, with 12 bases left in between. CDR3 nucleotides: TGTGCCAGCAGCTTATGGCCGAGTAGCGGCTACACCTTC. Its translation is CASSLWPSSGYTF. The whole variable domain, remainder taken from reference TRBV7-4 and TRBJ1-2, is GAGVSQSPRYKVAKRGRDVALRCDSISGHVTLYWYRQTLGQGSEVLTYSQSDAQRDKSGRPSGRFSAERPERSVSTLKIQRTEQGDSAVYLCASSLWPSSGYTFGSGTRLTVV.

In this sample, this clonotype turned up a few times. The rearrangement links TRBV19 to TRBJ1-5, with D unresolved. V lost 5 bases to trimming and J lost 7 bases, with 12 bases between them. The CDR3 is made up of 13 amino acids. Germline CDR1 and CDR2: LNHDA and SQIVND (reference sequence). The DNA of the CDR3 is TGTGCCAGTAGTCCTTCGATCGGACAGCCCCAGCATTTT. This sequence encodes CASSPSIGQPQHF.

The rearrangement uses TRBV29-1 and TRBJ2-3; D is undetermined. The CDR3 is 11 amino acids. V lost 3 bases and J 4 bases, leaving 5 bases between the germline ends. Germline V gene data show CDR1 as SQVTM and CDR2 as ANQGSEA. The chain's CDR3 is CSVDSADTQYF. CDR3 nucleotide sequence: TGCAGCGTTGACAGCGCAGATACGCAGTATTTT.

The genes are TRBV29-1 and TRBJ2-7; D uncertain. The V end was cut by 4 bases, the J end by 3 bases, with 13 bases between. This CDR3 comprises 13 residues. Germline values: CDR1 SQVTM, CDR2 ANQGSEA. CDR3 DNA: TGCAGCGTTGCTGCACAACCCCTCTACGAGCAGTACTTC. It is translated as CSVAAQPLYEQYF.

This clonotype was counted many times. CDR3 region: CASSLDRSGSGNTIYF. CDR3 in DNA: TGTGCCAGCAGCTTAGATCGAAGTGGCTCTGGAAACACCATATATTTT. The rearrangement uses TRBV7-2 and TRBJ1-3; D gene unclear. Germline CDR1 SGHTA, CDR2 FQGNSA. The CDR3 totals 16 residues. V lost 1 base and J 0 bases, leaving 10 bases between the germline ends.

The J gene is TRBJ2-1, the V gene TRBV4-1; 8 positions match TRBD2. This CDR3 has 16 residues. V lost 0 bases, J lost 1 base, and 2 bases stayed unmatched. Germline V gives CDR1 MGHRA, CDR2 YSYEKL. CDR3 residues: CASSQEGGRSYNEQFF. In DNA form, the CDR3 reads TGCGCCAGCAGCCAAGAGGGCGGGAGGTCCTACAATGAGCAGTTCTTC.

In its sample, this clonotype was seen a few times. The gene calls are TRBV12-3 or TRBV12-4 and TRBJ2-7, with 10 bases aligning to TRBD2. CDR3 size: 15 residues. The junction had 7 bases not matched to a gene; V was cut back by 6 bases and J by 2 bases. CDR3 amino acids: CASRYSGGLPYEQYF. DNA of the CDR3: TGTGCCAGCAGATATAGCGGGGGGTTGCCCTACGAGCAGTACTTC.

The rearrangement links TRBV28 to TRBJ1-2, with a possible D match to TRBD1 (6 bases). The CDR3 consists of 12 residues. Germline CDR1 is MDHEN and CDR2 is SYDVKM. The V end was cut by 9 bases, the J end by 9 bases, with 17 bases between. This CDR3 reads CASLPPGASYTF. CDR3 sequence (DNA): TGTGCCAGTCTTCCCCCGGGGGCGAGCTACACCTTC.

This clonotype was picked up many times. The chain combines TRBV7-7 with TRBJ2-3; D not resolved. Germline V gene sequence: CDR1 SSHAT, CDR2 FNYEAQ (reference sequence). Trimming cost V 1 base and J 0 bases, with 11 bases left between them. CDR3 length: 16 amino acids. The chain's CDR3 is CASSLGSDGSTDTQYF. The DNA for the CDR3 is TGTGCCAGCAGCTTAGGGTCGGACGGAAGCACAGATACGCAGTATTTT. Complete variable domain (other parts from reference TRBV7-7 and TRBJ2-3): GAGVSQSPRYKVTKRGQDVTLRCDPISSHATLYWYQQALGQGPEFLTYFNYEAQPDKSGLPSDRFSAERPEGSISTLTIQRTEQRDSAMYRCASSLGSDGSTDTQYFGPGTRLTVL.